The rows below give T cell receptor beta chains drawn from one sample of a study of PD-1 blockade in classical Hodgkin lymphoma. The data were produced by immunoSEQ multiplex PCR, yet TCRdb's version contains in-frame clones alone and is incomplete. The sample lists 20,000 to 30,000 clones, roughly three quarters seen once, with approximately 3.3% in the top ten. Sequencing was performed on peripheral blood mononuclear cells (PBMCs), taken at baseline. Source of these receptors: a human donor with classical Hodgkin lymphoma. Both conserved end residues are part of each CDR3. A D gene is named only where the DNA matches it firmly. Expanded clones are given a class, and other clones once, few, many or no size at all.

j_call d_call v_call clone_size cdr3_nt cdr3_aa
TRBJ2-7 NA TRBV9 few TGTGCCAGCAGCGTCCAGGGAGAGTCCTACGAGCAGTACTTC CASSVQGESYEQYF
TRBJ2-2 TRBD2 TRBV7-8 NA TGTGCCAGCAGCACACTAGCGGCCGCGAACACCGGGGAGCTGTTTTTT CASSTLAAANTGELFF
TRBJ2-2 TRBD2 TRBV4-2 NA TGTGCCAGCAGCCAAGGGAAGACGGGGGGGCCGTCGAACACCGGGGAGCTGTTTTTT CASSQGKTGGPSNTGELFF
TRBJ2-7 NA TRBV6-6 NA TGTGCCAGCAGTTACGAGGGGGGAGAGCAGTACTTC CASSYEGGEQYF
TRBJ2-7 NA TRBV6-5 once TGTGCCAGCAGTTACTCCGCGGAGGCCCCCTACGAGCAGTACTTC CASSYSAEAPYEQYF
TRBJ1-2 NA TRBV4-3 NA TGCGCCAGCAGCCCTAATAGGGAAAACTATGGCTACACCTTC CASSPNRENYGYTF
TRBJ2-7 TRBD1 TRBV2 NA TGTGCCAGCTTCCAATCCTGGACAGGGCGCGAGCAGTACTTC CASFQSWTGREQYF
TRBJ2-7 TRBD1 TRBV9 once TGTGCCAGCAGCGTAACGGGGACAGGGGGCGACGAGCAGTACTTC CASSVTGTGGDEQYF
TRBJ1-3 NA TRBV28 NA TGTGCCAGCAGTTTTCTTTGGACTACCGGAAACACCATATATTTT CASSFLWTTGNTIYF
TRBJ2-2 TRBD1 TRBV6-5 NA TGTGCCAGCAGTTACTCTAAGGACAGGCAAACCGGGGAGCTGTTTTTT CASSYSKDRQTGELFF